The 5 T cell receptor beta chains in this list originate from one sample, sequenced in a study of Graves' ophthalmopathy and Graves' hyperthyroidism. Beta-chain TCR CDR3 regions were amplified from RNA transcripts. Second-round multiplex PCR came after a first-round RT-PCR that employed HTBI primers. Each CDR3 protein gets one entry after TCRdb re-called the multiplex PCR reads with MiXCR. The sample has roughly 610,000 distinct CDR3 sequences; approximately 22% are singletons. The specimen was peripheral blood. Receptor source: a young woman with stable Graves' hyperthyroidism. Some clones in this sample may be carry-over from other donors' samples.

This chain's CDR3 is CASSSTQSPQHF. DNA for the CDR3: TGTGCCAGTAGTTCGACACAGTCGCCCCAGCATTTT. The genes are TRBV19 and TRBJ1-5; no definite D call. CDR1 and CDR2 from the germline V gene are LNHDA and SQIVND (reference sequence). The CDR3 contains 12 residues. V lost 5 bases and J lost 9, with 11 bases in between.

At least ten counts were recorded for this clonotype. The chain links TRBV15 to TRBJ1-1; D remains ambiguous. Germline CDR1 is LNHNV and CDR2 is YYDKDF (reference sequence). Trimming pared 0 bases from V and 3 bases from J, leaving 2 bases between. The CDR3 has 12 amino acids. CDR3 sequence: CATSREYTEAFF. DNA of the CDR3: TGTGCCACCAGCAGAGAGTACACTGAAGCTTTCTTT.

This clonotype came up many times. The CDR3 nucleotides read TGTGCCAGCAGTAGACAGGCGAACACTGAAGCTTTCTTT. Translated, it gives CASSRQANTEAFF. The chain is built from TRBV6-5 and TRBJ1-1; possibly TRBD1 for D (6 bases). The CDR3 runs to 13 residues. V was pared by 5 bases and J by 1 base, with 8 bases between. CDR1 is MNHEY, CDR2 SVGAGI, per germline.

This clonotype has a count of ten or more. V and J are TRBV6-5 and TRBJ1-2; D is uncertain. The germline V and J ends were trimmed by 0 bases and 3 bases, with 17 bases remaining between them. The CDR3 totals 17 residues. CDR1 MNHEY and CDR2 SVGAGI come from the germline V gene. The CDR3 spells CASSYSAVPRKYYGYTF. The CDR3 bases are TGTGCCAGCAGTTACTCTGCGGTCCCTAGGAAGTACTATGGCTACACCTTC.

V is TRBV29-1 and J is TRBJ2-7; a weak D match, TRBD2 (5 bases). The CDR3 covers 13 residues. V was clipped by 3 bases and J by 6 bases, with 15 bases between them. From germline, CDR1 is SQVTM and CDR2 ANQGSEA. The CDR3 nucleotides are TGCAGCGTTGAGTTACCGGAGGCTCGCGAGCAGTACTTC. Translation: CSVELPEAREQYF.